The 25 T cell receptor beta chains below all came from one sample that was sequenced in a study of T-cell reconstitution after alpha-beta-depleted transplantation in children. It was with unique molecular identifiers that the TCRbeta library was prepared. TCRdb redid the calling of the PCR reads with MiXCR, one entry per CDR3 protein. The repertoire holds about 510,000 distinct CDR3 sequences, with roughly an eighth as singletons. The material sequenced was PBMCs, mostly from graft donor cells, taken 180 days after TCRalphabeta/CD19-depleted stem cell transplant. The receptors stem from a female patient younger than 10 who had a stem cell transplant for aplastic anemia, so the T cells may come from the graft donor.

In this sample, this clonotype turned up a few times. J is TRBJ2-2 and V is TRBV21-1; the table's TRBD2 call for D was not verified on the DNA. TRBV21-1 is reported as a pseudogene. This CDR3 has 17 residues. CDR3 sequence: CASNSSSGGARTGELFF. The DNA of the CDR3 is TGTGCCAGCAACTCTTCTAGCGGGGGGGCCAGGACCGGGGAGCTGTTTTTT.

The chain has TRBV30 and TRBJ2-7; D is uncertain. Trimming took 3 bases from V and 5 from J, leaving 11 bases between them. The CDR3 sequence is 12 residues long. In germline, CDR1 is GTSNPN, CDR2 SVGIG (reference sequence). CDR3 sequence: CAWSPRWDEQYF. In DNA, the CDR3 is TGTGCCTGGAGCCCAAGGTGGGACGAGCAGTACTTC.

This clonotype occurred a few times. V usage is TRBV27 and J usage is TRBJ1-2; a weak D match, TRBD1 (6 bases). Deletions cut 3 bases from V and 2 bases from J, with 10 bases between. CDR3 length: 14 residues. Germline loops: CDR1 MNHEY, CDR2 SMNVEV (reference sequence). The CDR3 loop is CASSFSTGNYGYTF. CDR3 coding DNA: TGTGCCAGCAGTTTCTCTACAGGGAACTATGGCTACACCTTC.

This clonotype was found a few times. The gene calls are TRBV4-3 and TRBJ2-5; D call uncertain. The CDR3 has 15 residues. The germline V gene has CDR1 LGHNA and CDR2 YSLEER. The V and J ends lost 1 base and 4 bases respectively, with 13 bases between them. CDR3 nucleotides: TGCGCCAGCAGCCAAGCGGGCAGTTCCCCAGAGACCCAGTACTTC. It translates to CASSQAGSSPETQYF.

This clonotype was seen a few times. The chain employs TRBV7-2 and TRBJ1-1; weak D call: TRBD1 (6 bases). V was cut by 2 bases and J by 4 bases, with 14 bases left in between. CDR3 length equals 15 residues. Germline V CDR1 and CDR2: SGHTA, FQGNSA. CDR3 region: CASSLYREGSTEAFF. The CDR3 DNA follows: TGTGCCAGCAGCTTATACAGGGAAGGCAGCACTGAAGCTTTCTTT.

As DNA, the CDR3 is TGTGCCAGCAGCTCGGGACTAGCGGGAGGGGAGGATACGCAGTATTTT. Its protein product is CASSSGLAGGEDTQYF. This chain uses TRBV7-2 with TRBJ2-3, with 16 bases lining up with TRBD2. From germline, CDR1 is SGHTA and CDR2 FQGNSA. Trimming removed 4 bases from V and 6 bases from J; junction bases left unmatched: 4. The CDR3 is 16 amino acids.

This clonotype has just a few counts. The chain is built from TRBV7-2 and TRBJ2-3, with D unresolved. Trimming cost V 4 bases and J 6 bases, with 14 bases left between them. The CDR3 has 14 residues. Germline CDR1 SGHTA, CDR2 FQGNSA. The CDR3 nucleotides read TGTGCCAGCAGCTCCGGTCCCATGGGGGATACGCAGTATTTT. It translates to CASSSGPMGDTQYF.

The chain recombines TRBV28 with TRBJ2-3; TRBD2 matches 9 bases. V shed 1 base, J shed 0 bases, and the junction held 2 bases outside the gene matches. CDR1 and CDR2 (germline): MDHEN, SYDVKM. CDR3 length: 16 residues. In DNA, the CDR3 is TGTGCCAGCAGTTTATTGACTAGCGGAAGCACAGATACGCAGTATTTT. It translates to CASSLLTSGSTDTQYF. Full variable domain (remainder filled in from reference TRBV28 and TRBJ2-3): DVKVTQSSRYLVKRTGEKVFLECVQDMDHENMFWYRQDPGLGLRLIYFSYDVKMKEKGDIPEGYSVSREKKERFSLILESASTNQTSMYLCASSLLTSGSTDTQYFGPGTRLTVL.

In its sample, this clonotype was seen many times. The V call is TRBV7-9, the J call TRBJ2-5; D may be TRBD1 (5 bases). This CDR3 is 14 amino acids long. The germline V gene encodes CDR1 SEHNR and CDR2 FQNEAQ (reference sequence). V lost 1 base to trimming and J lost 1 base, with 7 bases between them. The CDR3 DNA reads as TGTGCCAGCAGCTTAGTAGACAGCCAAGAGACCCAGTACTTC. Translating gives CASSLVDSQETQYF.

This clonotype was recorded at least ten times. The chain uses TRBV6-5 and TRBJ2-7; TRBD2 is a possible D gene (6 bases). Looked up from germline, CDR1 is MNHEY and CDR2 is SVGAGI. Trimming cost V 6 bases and J 2 bases, with 14 bases left between them. The CDR3 extends over 14 amino acids. As DNA, the CDR3 is TGTGCCAGCAGCCGCCGGGACTCAGCCTACGAGCAGTACTTC. This encodes CASSRRDSAYEQYF.

This chain connects TRBV5-1 to TRBJ1-1; D is perhaps TRBD1 (6 bases). CDR1 and CDR2 from the germline V gene are SGHRS and YFSETQ. The CDR3 spans 20 residues. Between the trimmed V and J ends, which lost 5 bases and 0 bases, there was a span of 29 bases. CDR3 in amino acids: CASRETVPGQQVRMNTEAFF. The CDR3 DNA reads as TGCGCCAGCAGGGAAACTGTCCCGGGACAACAAGTTAGGATGAACACTGAAGCTTTCTTT.

This clonotype was observed a few times. The V call is TRBV6-1, the J call TRBJ2-2, with 8 bases lining up with TRBD1. The CDR3 runs 14 residues. The junction had 3 bases not matched to a gene; V was cut back by 6 bases and J by 3 bases. Germline V gene data show CDR1 as MNHNS and CDR2 as SASEGT. This CDR3 reads CASRQGAYTGELFF. DNA of the CDR3: TGTGCCAGCAGGCAGGGGGCGTACACCGGGGAGCTGTTTTTT.

In its sample, this clonotype was seen a few times. The genes are TRBV6-1 and TRBJ2-3, with 14 bases that match TRBD2. Germline CDR1 is MNHNS and CDR2 is SASEGT. This CDR3 has 17 residues. Trimming at V came to 4 bases and at J to 4 bases, leaving 7 bases not matched to a gene. The chain's CDR3 is CASSVTSGGAGADTQYF. The CDR3 DNA is TGTGCCAGCAGTGTGACTAGCGGGGGGGCCGGTGCAGATACGCAGTATTTT.

DNA of the CDR3: TGTGCCAGCAGTTTATCAGGAGGGAAGCCCCAGCATTTT. Residues: CASSLSGGKPQHF. The gene calls are TRBV12-3 or TRBV12-4 and TRBJ1-5, with D unclear. The V gene lost 2 bases and the J gene lost 8 bases, with 10 bases spanning the gap. The CDR3 runs 13 residues.

To note about this clonotype: A much larger clone differs from this one at a single base, so this may be a read error. The gene calls are TRBV7-8 and TRBJ2-5; possibly TRBD1 for D (6 bases). The CDR3 is 16 amino acids. Germline CDR1 is SGHVS and CDR2 is FQNEAQ. In DNA form, the CDR3 reads TGTGCCAGCAGCTTAGCGCAGGGGAATTACCATGAGACCCAGTACTTC. It is translated as CASSLAQGNYHETQYF.

This clonotype has a handful of counts. The V call is TRBV3-1, the J call TRBJ1-2; weak D call: TRBD1 (6 bases). Germline V CDR1 and CDR2: LGHDT, YNNKEL (reference sequence). V was cut by 4 bases and J by 8 bases, with 14 bases left in between. The CDR3 consists of 13 residues. CDR3 loop: CASSRDMKRGYTF. The CDR3 bases are TGTGCCAGCAGCCGGGACATGAAGAGAGGCTACACCTTC.

This clonotype showed up just a few times. This chain joins TRBV10-3 and TRBJ2-3; maybe TRBD2 (6 bases). Trimming removed 3 bases from V and 1 base from J, with 8 bases in between. Germline values: CDR1 ENHRY, CDR2 SYGVKD. The CDR3 runs 14 residues. CDR3 in DNA: TGTGCCATCAGTGATATAGCGGGCACAGATACGCAGTATTTT. It translates to CAISDIAGTDTQYF.

This clonotype appeared many times. The CDR3 nucleotides are TGTGCCAGCAGTTACGGGTCGTGGGATGAGCAGTTCTTC. It codes for CASSYGSWDEQFF. V usage is TRBV6-2 or TRBV6-3 and J usage is TRBJ2-1; D is uncertain. Germline V gene data show CDR1 as MNHEY and CDR2 as SVGEGT. Trimming left V 2 bases short and J 8 bases short, with 10 bases between. The length of the CDR3 is 13 residues.

This chain links TRBV7-2 with TRBJ1-4, with D possibly matching TRBD1 (5 bases). The CDR3 is 14 residues long. Deletions cut 1 base from V and 8 bases from J, with 11 bases between. The V gene's germline CDR1 is SGHTA and CDR2 FQGNSA. CDR3 nucleotide sequence: TGTGCCAGCAGCTTAGTCGCGGGGGAGGAAAAACTGTTTTTT. As protein: CASSLVAGEEKLFF.

Only a few counts were recorded for this clonotype. The chain links TRBV7-9 to TRBJ2-3, with 11 bases fitting TRBD2. The V gene end was trimmed by 2 bases and the J gene end by 3 bases; junction bases not matched to a gene: 4. The CDR3 runs 16 residues. Germline CDR1 and CDR2: SEHNR and FQNEAQ (reference sequence). The CDR3 reads CASSLSSSGRTDTQYF. CDR3 nucleotide sequence: TGTGCCAGCAGCTTATCTTCTAGCGGGAGGACAGATACGCAGTATTTT.

This clonotype was found many times. The V call is TRBV4-1, the J call TRBJ2-3; 13 nucleotides match TRBD2. This CDR3 region has 16 residues. Trimming at V came to 5 bases and at J to 6 bases, leaving 8 bases not matched to a gene. Germline V gene lookup returns CDR1 MGHRA and CDR2 YSYEKL. The CDR3 here is CASSGRLAGGGDTQYF. As DNA, the CDR3 is TGCGCCAGCAGCGGCCGACTAGCGGGAGGCGGGGATACGCAGTATTTT.

The V call is TRBV30, the J call TRBJ2-3; D is undetermined. Germline V gene data show CDR1 as GTSNPN and CDR2 as SVGIG (reference sequence). Deletions cut 0 bases from V and 1 base from J, with 11 bases between. This CDR3 comprises 15 residues. The CDR3 sequence: CAWSVSPLGTDTQYF. The CDR3, as DNA: TGTGCCTGGAGTGTGTCTCCTCTTGGCACAGATACGCAGTATTTT.

This clonotype was observed a few times. The chain couples TRBV7-9 to TRBJ1-1; TRBD1 matches 9 bases. The CDR3 runs to 13 residues. V lost 4 bases and J lost 5; bases outside the gene matches: 2. Germline V CDR1 and CDR2: SEHNR, FQNEAQ (reference sequence). The CDR3 sequence is CASSSGTGTEAFF. DNA of the CDR3: TGTGCCAGCAGCTCTGGGACAGGGACTGAAGCTTTCTTT.

This clonotype appeared a few times. CDR3 sequence: CASSLSGKWPGELFF. Written as DNA, the CDR3 is TGTGCCAGCAGCCTTAGCGGGAAATGGCCCGGGGAGCTGTTTTTT. This rearrangement joins TRBV5-6 to TRBJ2-2; 8 bases are shared with TRBD2. Trimming at V came to 4 bases and at J to 6 bases, leaving 8 bases not matched to a gene. Germline values: CDR1 SGHDT, CDR2 YYEEEE. This CDR3 contains 15 residues.

This clonotype was picked up many times. This chain links TRBV18 with TRBJ1-1; D possibly corresponds to TRBD1 (6 bases). There are 12 residues in the CDR3. The germline gives CDR1 KGHSH, CDR2 LQKENI. With 2 bases removed from V and 10 bases from J, the gap between germline ends came to 11 bases. CDR3 protein: CASSPLEQGAFF. CDR3 in DNA: TGTGCCAGCTCACCATTGGAACAGGGAGCTTTCTTT.